Listed here are 18 T cell receptor beta chains from one sample, sequenced in a study of cytomegalovirus exposure and HLA in healthy donors. The PCR contained 60 Vbeta and 13 Jbeta primers. The method was immunoSEQ multiplex PCR; TCRdb's version includes in-frame clones alone and lacks a portion of them. The data contain 96,000 or so clones, approximately 75% of them singletons. The source material was PBMCs. These receptor sequences come from a female donor in good health and CMV-seropositive.

The rearrangement uses TRBV5-6 and TRBJ2-1; 10 positions match TRBD2. The CDR3 contains 16 residues. Germline loops: CDR1 SGHDT, CDR2 YYEEEE. Losses at the gene ends were 4 bases for V and 5 bases for J; bases not matched to a gene: 9. Here the CDR3 reads CASSLLTSGTNNEQFF. CDR3 in DNA: TGTGCCAGCAGCCTACTAACTAGCGGGACTAACAATGAGCAGTTCTTC. The full variable domain, its missing parts supplied by reference TRBV5-6 and TRBJ2-1, is DAGVTQSPTHLIKTRGQQVTLRCSPKSGHDTVSWYQQALGQGPQFIFQYYEEEERQRGNFPDRFSGHQFPNYSSELNVNALLLGDSALYLCASSLLTSGTNNEQFFGPGTRLTVL.

This chain joins TRBV19 and TRBJ2-6; perhaps TRBD1 as D (5 bases). Germline V gene data show CDR1 as LNHDA and CDR2 as SQIVND (reference sequence). The CDR3 loop spans 14 amino acids. V dropped 5 bases and J dropped 6 bases, with 11 bases sitting between them. CDR3 coding DNA: TGTGCCAGTAGTCCAACGGACAAGGCCAACGTCCTGACTTTC. Translating it yields CASSPTDKANVLTF.

J is TRBJ2-4 and V is TRBV19; the D gene is possibly TRBD2 (7 bases). The germline gives CDR1 LNHDA, CDR2 SQIVND (reference sequence). This CDR3 is 16 amino acids long. Trimming left V 1 base short and J 0 bases short, with 10 bases between. The DNA for the CDR3 is TGTGCCAGTAGTATAGTCGGGGGGCTAGCCAAAAACATTCAGTACTTC. Amino acid sequence: CASSIVGGLAKNIQYF.

This sequence joins TRBV5-6 and TRBJ2-2; unclear D gene. Germline CDR1 SGHDT, CDR2 YYEEEE. The CDR3 runs to 12 residues. Between the trimmed V and J ends, which lost 2 bases and 6 bases, there was a span of 5 bases. CDR3: CASSFGPGELFF. CDR3 bases: TGTGCCAGCAGCTTTGGCCCCGGGGAGCTGTTTTTT.

The J gene is TRBJ2-3, the V gene TRBV28, with D maybe TRBD1 (5 bases). The V end lost 8 bases, the J end lost 2 bases, and 14 bases lay between the germline ends. The CDR3 extends over 14 amino acids. The germline V gene has CDR1 MDHEN and CDR2 SYDVKM. The CDR3 DNA reads TGTGCCAGCGGACCCCCGGACATCACAGATACGCAGTATTTT. It specifies CASGPPDITDTQYF.

This chain links TRBV11-2 with TRBJ1-5; no reliable D call. V was clipped by 1 base and J by 11 bases, with 12 bases between them. The germline V gene has CDR1 SGHAT and CDR2 FQNNGV. This CDR3 comprises 13 residues. CDR3 DNA: TGTGCCAGCAGCTTAGTGAGAGGTACGACCCAGCATTTT. It specifies CASSLVRGTTQHF.

The chain uses TRBV6-5 and TRBJ1-2; 7 bases are shared with TRBD1. The CDR3 runs to 15 residues. The junction had 7 bases not matched to a gene; V was cut back by 5 bases and J by 1 base. CDR1 and CDR2 (germline): MNHEY, SVGAGI. This chain's CDR3 is CASSTYRGDNYGYTF. CDR3 bases: TGTGCCAGCAGTACCTACAGGGGAGATAACTATGGCTACACCTTC.

This chain uses TRBV30 with TRBJ2-3; D is undetermined. CDR3 length: 15 amino acids. Germline V gene data show CDR1 as GTSNPN and CDR2 as SVGIG (reference sequence). V was trimmed by 4 bases and J by 9 bases, leaving 23 bases between them. The CDR3, as DNA: TGTGCCTGGAAGATGTCAACACACTCCCCCGGGACGCAGTATTTT. Translating it yields CAWKMSTHSPGTQYF.

Written as DNA, the CDR3 is TGTGCCAGCAGCTTAGCCCCCTTCACAGATACGCAGTATTTT. Protein sequence: CASSLAPFTDTQYF. The rearrangement links TRBV7-6 to TRBJ2-3, with D unclear. Germline-derived CDR1 and CDR2 are SGHVS and FNYEAQ. The CDR3 contains 14 residues. Trimming removed 0 bases at V and 2 bases at J, with 6 bases between.

The chain employs TRBV5-1 and TRBJ2-3; 11 nucleotides match TRBD1. CDR1 is SGHRS and CDR2 is YFSETQ in the germline V gene. This CDR3 has 16 amino acids. Germline trimming cut 0 bases from V and 5 bases from J; bases unmatched to any gene: 5. This CDR3 is CASSLGGQGAGDTQYF. CDR3 coding DNA: TGCGCCAGCAGCTTGGGAGGACAGGGGGCTGGAGATACGCAGTATTTT.

The chain is built from TRBV15 and TRBJ1-2; no firm D call. V was cut by 4 bases and J by 2 bases, with 17 bases left in between. From germline, CDR1 is LNHNV and CDR2 YYDKDF (reference sequence). The CDR3 totals 16 residues. CDR3 coding DNA: TGTGCCACCAGCAACTCCGGGATCCAAGAGAACTATGGCTACACCTTC. Translation gives CATSNSGIQENYGYTF.

The J gene is TRBJ2-2, the V gene TRBV6-1; D gene uncertain. V was trimmed by 3 bases and J by 5 bases, leaving 7 bases between them. Germline V gene lookup returns CDR1 MNHNS and CDR2 SASEGT. This CDR3 contains 13 residues. The chain's CDR3 is CASSDPATGELFF. The CDR3 DNA reads TGTGCCAGCAGTGACCCCGCGACCGGGGAGCTGTTTTTT.

CDR3 in amino acids: CASTEWDRENIQYF. CDR3 DNA: TGTGCCAGCACCGAGTGGGACAGGGAAAACATTCAGTACTTC. This chain uses TRBV2 with TRBJ2-4; 9 nucleotides line up with TRBD1. Per germline, CDR1 SNHLY and CDR2 FYNNEI. The CDR3 extends over 14 amino acids. The V and J ends lost 7 bases and 5 bases, in that order; junction bases with no gene match: 6.

CDR3 nucleotide sequence: TGCGCCAGCAGCAGGGGACAGGGGCGCATGGAGACCCAGTACTTC. The encoded protein is CASSRGQGRMETQYF. The genes are TRBV5-1 and TRBJ2-5; TRBD1 matches at 10 bases. J was trimmed by 5 bases and V by 4 bases; bases with no gene match: 8. This CDR3 spans 15 amino acids. Germline V gene sequence: CDR1 SGHRS, CDR2 YFSETQ.

This chain uses TRBV27 with TRBJ1-2; D remains ambiguous. Trimming pared 2 bases from V and 1 base from J, leaving 5 bases between. The CDR3 covers 13 residues. Germline loops: CDR1 MNHEY, CDR2 SMNVEV (reference sequence). Here the CDR3 reads CASSLEGNYGYTF. The CDR3 DNA reads TGTGCCAGCAGTTTAGAGGGTAACTATGGCTACACCTTC.

This clone occurred a few times. The rearrangement uses TRBV6-6 and TRBJ1-6, with a weak D call TRBD1 (5 bases). The germline CDR1 and CDR2 sequences are MNHNY and SVGAGI (reference sequence). This CDR3 comprises 13 residues. V shed 5 bases and J shed 12 bases, with 14 bases lying between them. CDR3 sequence: CASSRGYREPLHF. The CDR3 coding sequence is TGTGCCAGCAGTCGGGGGTATAGAGAACCCCTCCACTTT.

This clone was seen at least ten times. This chain uses TRBV6-4 with TRBJ2-1, with TRBD2 matching over 8 bases. CDR1 and CDR2 (germline): MRHNA, SNTAGT. There are 16 residues in the CDR3. Germline trimming cut 4 bases from V and 4 bases from J; bases unmatched to any gene: 9. The CDR3 region is CASSGFAGGPYNEQFF. Written as DNA, the CDR3 is TGTGCCAGCAGTGGCTTTGCGGGGGGACCGTACAATGAGCAGTTCTTC.

This rearrangement joins TRBV15 to TRBJ2-5, with 8 bases fitting TRBD2. Germline lookup yields CDR1 LNHNV and CDR2 YYDKDF (reference sequence). V was pared by 5 bases and J by 2 bases, with 13 bases of the junction left unmatched. The CDR3 consists of 17 residues. In DNA, the CDR3 is TGTGCCACCAGCCGATTTGGCGGGGGGCTCCAACAAGAGACCCAGTACTTC. Translating gives CATSRFGGGLQQETQYF. Full variable domain (missing parts from reference TRBV15 and TRBJ2-5): DAMVIQNPRYQVTQFGKPVTLSCSQTLNHNVMYWYQQKSSQAPKLLFHYYDKDFNNEADTPDNFQSRRPNTSFCFLDIRSPGLGDTAMYLCATSRFGGGLQQETQYFGPGTRLLVL.